This TCR beta chain was captured in a study of blood T cells in healthy people across ages. Study at large: Per two T cells, template switching captured roughly one barcoded beta molecule. The study, taken as a whole, reports: Higher diversity and more naive CD4+ cells were features of long-lived donors, compared to aged donors.

A note on this clonotype: Its specificity is unknown. The junction differs from germline at one of its ends, possibly a read error.

The use of a sample-barcoded 5' primer and a J-beta primer mix characterized a second PCR of roughly 7 to 12 cycles. TCRdb re-derived calls from the 5' RACE reads in MiXCR, one entry per CDR3 protein. Of 780,000 or so distinct CDR3 sequences in the sample, 50% to 65% were seen once. Germline V CDR1 and CDR2: SGHNT, YENEEA. The CDR3 runs 13 residues. Sample: blood. V usage is TRBV11-3 and J usage is TRBJ1-1; D unclear. This sequence originates from a man older than 75 in good health. The CDR3 loop reads CASGQAQNIEAFF. The CDR3, as DNA: TGTGCCAGCGGTCAGGCACAGAACATTGAAGCTTTCTTT.